This section outlines one T cell receptor (beta chain) sequence together with its context. This record belongs to a study of T cells expressing NK-cell markers. This CDR3 region has 14 residues. CDR1 is SGHDT and CDR2 is YYEEEE in the germline V gene. TCRdb re-called the 5' RACE reads and catalogs CDR3 proteins one per entry, DNA excluded. The sample table sets out about 380,000 distinct CDR3 sequences. The chain couples TRBV5-6 to TRBJ1-2; TCRdb selects TRBD1, and the lack of DNA leaves this call unchecked. The receptor's source is a man aged 18-75 years in good health. Sequenced: blood T cells: a sorted CD56 or NKG2C T cell subset, CD4+ or CD8+ T cells, or bulk PBMC T cells (not recorded which). This CDR3 reads CASRKTGGVYGYTF.